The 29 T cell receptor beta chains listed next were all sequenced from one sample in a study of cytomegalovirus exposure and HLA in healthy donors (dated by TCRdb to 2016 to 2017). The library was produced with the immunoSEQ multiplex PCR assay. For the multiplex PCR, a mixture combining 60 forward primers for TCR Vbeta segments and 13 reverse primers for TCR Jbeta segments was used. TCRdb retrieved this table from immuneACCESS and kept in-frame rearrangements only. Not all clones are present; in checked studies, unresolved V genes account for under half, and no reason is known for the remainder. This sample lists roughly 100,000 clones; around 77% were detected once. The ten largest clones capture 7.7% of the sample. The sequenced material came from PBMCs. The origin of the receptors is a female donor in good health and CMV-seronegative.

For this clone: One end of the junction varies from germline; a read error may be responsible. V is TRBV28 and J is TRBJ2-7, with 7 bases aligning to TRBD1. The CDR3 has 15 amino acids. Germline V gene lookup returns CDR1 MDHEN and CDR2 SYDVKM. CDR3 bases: TGTGCCAGCAGTTATGTCGACAGGGCTATCTACGAGCAGTGCTTC. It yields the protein CASSYVDRAIYEQCF. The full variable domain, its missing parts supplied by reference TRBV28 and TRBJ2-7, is DVKVTQSSRYLVKRTGEKVFLECVQDMDHENMFWYRQDPGLGLRLIYFSYDVKMKEKGDIPEGYSVSREKKERFSLILESASTNQTSMYLCASSYVDRAIYEQCFGPGTRLTVT.

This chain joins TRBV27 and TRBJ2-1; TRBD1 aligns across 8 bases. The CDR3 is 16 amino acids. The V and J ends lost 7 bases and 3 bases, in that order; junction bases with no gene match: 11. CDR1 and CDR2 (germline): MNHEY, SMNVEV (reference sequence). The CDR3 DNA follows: TGTGCCAGCACCGACGCGGACAGGGTCCGCTACAATGAGCAGTTCTTC. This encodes CASTDADRVRYNEQFF.

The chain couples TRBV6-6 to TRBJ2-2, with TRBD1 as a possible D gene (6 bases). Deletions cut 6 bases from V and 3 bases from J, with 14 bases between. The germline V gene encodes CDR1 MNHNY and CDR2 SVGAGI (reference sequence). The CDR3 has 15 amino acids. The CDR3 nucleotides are TGTGCCAGCAGACCAGGTCAGGGGCACACCGGGGAGCTGTTTTTT. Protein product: CASRPGQGHTGELFF.

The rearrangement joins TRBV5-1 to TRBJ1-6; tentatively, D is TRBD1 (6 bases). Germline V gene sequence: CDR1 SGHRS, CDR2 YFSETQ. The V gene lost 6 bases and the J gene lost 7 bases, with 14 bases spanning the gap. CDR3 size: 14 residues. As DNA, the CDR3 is TGCGCCAGCAAGATTGGGGACAAGAATTCACCCCTCCACTTT. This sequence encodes CASKIGDKNSPLHF.

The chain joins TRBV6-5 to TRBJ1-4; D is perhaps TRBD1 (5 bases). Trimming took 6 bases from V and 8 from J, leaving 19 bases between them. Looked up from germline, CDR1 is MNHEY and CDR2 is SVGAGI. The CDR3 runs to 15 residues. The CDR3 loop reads CASRKLTQGWEKLFF. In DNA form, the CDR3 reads TGTGCCAGCAGAAAGTTAACCCAGGGCTGGGAAAAACTGTTTTTT.

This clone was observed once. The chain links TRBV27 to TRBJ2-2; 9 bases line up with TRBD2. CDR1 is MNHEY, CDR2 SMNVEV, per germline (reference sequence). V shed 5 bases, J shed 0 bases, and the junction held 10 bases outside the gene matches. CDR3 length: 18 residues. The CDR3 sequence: CASSLLGLAGSNTGELFF. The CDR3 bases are TGTGCCAGCAGTCTCCTTGGGCTAGCGGGATCGAACACCGGGGAGCTGTTTTTT.

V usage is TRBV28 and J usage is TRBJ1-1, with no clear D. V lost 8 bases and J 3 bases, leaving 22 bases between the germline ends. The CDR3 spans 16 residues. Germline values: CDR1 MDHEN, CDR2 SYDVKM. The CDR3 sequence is CASSFAGASGDTEAFF. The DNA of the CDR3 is TGTGCCAGCTCTTTCGCGGGTGCCTCGGGCGACACTGAAGCTTTCTTT.

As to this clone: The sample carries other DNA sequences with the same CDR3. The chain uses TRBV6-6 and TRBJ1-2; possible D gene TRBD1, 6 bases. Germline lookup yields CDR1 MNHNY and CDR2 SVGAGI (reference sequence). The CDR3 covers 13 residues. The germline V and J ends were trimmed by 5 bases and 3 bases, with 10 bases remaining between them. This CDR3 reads CASSPGADYGYTF. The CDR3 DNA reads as TGTGCCAGCAGTCCAGGGGCTGACTATGGCTACACCTTC.

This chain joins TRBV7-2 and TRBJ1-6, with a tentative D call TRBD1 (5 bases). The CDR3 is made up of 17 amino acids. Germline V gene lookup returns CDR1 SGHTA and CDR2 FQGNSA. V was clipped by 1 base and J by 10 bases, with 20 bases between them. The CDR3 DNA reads TGTGCCAGCAGCTTAGTGGGGTCGGGGGGTTCGGGGTCACCCCTCCACTTT. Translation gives CASSLVGSGGSGSPLHF.

CDR3: CASSERETQYF. The CDR3 coding sequence is TGTGCCAGCAGTGAACGAGAGACCCAGTACTTC. The chain uses TRBV2 and TRBJ2-5, with no clear D. Trimming pared 2 bases from V and 4 bases from J, leaving 2 bases between. CDR3 length: 11 residues. Germline assignment: CDR1 SNHLY and CDR2 FYNNEI.

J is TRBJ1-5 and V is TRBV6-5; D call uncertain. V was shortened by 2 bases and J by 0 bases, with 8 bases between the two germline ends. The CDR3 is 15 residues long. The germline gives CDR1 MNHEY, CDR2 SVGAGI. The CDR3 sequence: CASSYGVNSNQPQHF. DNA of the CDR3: TGTGCCAGCAGTTACGGAGTTAATAGCAATCAGCCCCAGCATTTT.

CDR3 loop: CSSSTGHNEQFF. The CDR3 DNA sequence: TGCAGCTCATCGACAGGACACAATGAGCAGTTCTTC. The J gene is TRBJ2-1, the V gene TRBV29-1, with D possibly being TRBD1 (6 bases). Trimming took off 8 bases at V and 5 bases at J, with 13 bases between the two ends. The CDR3 totals 12 residues. Germline lookup yields CDR1 SQVTM and CDR2 ANQGSEA.

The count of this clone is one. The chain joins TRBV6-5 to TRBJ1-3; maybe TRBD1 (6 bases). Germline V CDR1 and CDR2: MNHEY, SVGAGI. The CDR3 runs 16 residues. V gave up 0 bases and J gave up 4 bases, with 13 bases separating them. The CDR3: CASSYSLGAGGNTIYF. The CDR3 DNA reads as TGTGCCAGCAGTTACTCTCTGGGGGCAGGAGGAAACACCATATATTTT.

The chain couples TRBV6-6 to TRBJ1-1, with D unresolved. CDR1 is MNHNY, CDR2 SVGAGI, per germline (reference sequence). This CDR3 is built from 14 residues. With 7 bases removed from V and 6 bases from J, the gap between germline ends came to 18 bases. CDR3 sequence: CASTPGRGSAEAFF. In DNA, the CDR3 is TGTGCCAGCACCCCCGGCCGGGGTTCCGCTGAAGCTTTCTTT.

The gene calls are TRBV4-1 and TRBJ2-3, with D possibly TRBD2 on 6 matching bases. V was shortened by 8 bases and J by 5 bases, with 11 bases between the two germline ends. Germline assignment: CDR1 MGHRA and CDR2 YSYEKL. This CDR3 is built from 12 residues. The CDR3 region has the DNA TGCGCCAGCGTGGTCGGGAGAGATACGCAGTATTTT. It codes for CASVVGRDTQYF.

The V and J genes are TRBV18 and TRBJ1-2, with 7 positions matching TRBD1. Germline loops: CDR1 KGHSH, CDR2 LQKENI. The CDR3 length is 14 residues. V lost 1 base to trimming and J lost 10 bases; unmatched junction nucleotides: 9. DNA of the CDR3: TGTGCCAGCTCACCACAGGAGAACAGGGGCGCCTACACCTTC. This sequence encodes CASSPQENRGAYTF.

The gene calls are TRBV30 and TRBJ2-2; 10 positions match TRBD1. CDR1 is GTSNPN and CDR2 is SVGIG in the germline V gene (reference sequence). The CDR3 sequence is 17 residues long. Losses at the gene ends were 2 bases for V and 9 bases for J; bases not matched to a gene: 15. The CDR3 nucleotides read TGTGCCTGGAGTAGACCGGGACAGGGGCGTCCCAGAAGGGAGCTGTTTTTT. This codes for CAWSRPGQGRPRRELFF.

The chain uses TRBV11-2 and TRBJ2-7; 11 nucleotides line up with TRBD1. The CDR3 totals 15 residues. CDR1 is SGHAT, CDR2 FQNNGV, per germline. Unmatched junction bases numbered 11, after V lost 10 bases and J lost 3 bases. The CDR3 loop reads CATTGGGQGGYEQYF. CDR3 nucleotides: TGTGCCACGACAGGAGGGGGACAGGGGGGCTACGAGCAGTACTTC.

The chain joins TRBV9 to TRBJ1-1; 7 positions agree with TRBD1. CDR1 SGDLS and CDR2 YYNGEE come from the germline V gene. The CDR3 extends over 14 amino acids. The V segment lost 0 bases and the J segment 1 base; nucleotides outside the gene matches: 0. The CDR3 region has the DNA TGTGCCAGCAGCGTAGGACAGGGGAACACTGAAGCTTTCTTT. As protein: CASSVGQGNTEAFF.

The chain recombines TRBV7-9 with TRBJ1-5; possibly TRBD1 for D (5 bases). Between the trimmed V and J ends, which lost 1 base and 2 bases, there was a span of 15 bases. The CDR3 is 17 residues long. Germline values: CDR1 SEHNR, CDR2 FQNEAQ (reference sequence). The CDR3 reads CASSLGPGSFGNQPQHF. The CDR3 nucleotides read TGTGCCAGCAGCTTAGGGCCAGGGTCGTTTGGCAATCAGCCCCAGCATTTT. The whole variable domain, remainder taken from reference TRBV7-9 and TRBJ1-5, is DTGVSQNPRHKITKRGQNVTFRCDPISEHNRLYWYRQTLGQGPEFLTYFQNEAQLEKSRLLSDRFSAERPKGSFSTLEIQRTEQGDSAMYLCASSLGPGSFGNQPQHFGDGTRLSIL.

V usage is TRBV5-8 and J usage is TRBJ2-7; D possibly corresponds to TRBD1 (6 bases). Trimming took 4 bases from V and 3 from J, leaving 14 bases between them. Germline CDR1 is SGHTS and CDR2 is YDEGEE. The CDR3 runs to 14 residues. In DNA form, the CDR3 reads TGTGCCAGCAGCCGAGGGGGTGCCCTCTACGAGCAGTACTTC. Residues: CASSRGGALYEQYF.

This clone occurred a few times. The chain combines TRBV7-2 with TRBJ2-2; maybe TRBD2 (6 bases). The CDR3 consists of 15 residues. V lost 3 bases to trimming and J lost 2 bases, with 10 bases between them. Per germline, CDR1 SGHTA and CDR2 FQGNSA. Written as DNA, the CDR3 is TGTGCCAGCAGCTTTGGCGGGGTAAACACCGGGGAGCTGTTTTTT. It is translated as CASSFGGVNTGELFF.

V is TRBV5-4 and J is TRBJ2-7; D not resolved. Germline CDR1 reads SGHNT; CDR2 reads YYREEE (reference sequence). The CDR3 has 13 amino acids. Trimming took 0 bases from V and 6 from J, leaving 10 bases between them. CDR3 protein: CASSLGLSPEQYF. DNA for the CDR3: TGTGCCAGCAGCTTGGGACTTAGCCCCGAGCAGTACTTC.

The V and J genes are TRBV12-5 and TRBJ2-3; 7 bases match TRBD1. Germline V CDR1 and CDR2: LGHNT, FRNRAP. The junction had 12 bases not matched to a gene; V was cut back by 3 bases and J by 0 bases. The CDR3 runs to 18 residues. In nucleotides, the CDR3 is TGTGCTAGTGGTTTCGGGACAGCTACATACTCTAGCACAGATACGCAGTATTTT. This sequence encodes CASGFGTATYSSTDTQYF. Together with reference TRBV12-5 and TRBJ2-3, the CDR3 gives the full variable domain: DARVTQTPRHKVTEMGQEVTMRCQPILGHNTVFWYRQTMMQGLELLAYFRNRAPLDDSGMPKDRFSAEMPDATLATLKIQPSEPRDSAVYFCASGFGTATYSSTDTQYFGPGTRLTVL.

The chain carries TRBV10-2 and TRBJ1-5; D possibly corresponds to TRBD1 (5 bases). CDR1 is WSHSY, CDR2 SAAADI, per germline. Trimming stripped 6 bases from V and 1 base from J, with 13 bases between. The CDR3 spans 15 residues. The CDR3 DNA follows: TGCGCCAGCAGAAGCCAGGGACTGAGCAATCAGCCCCAGCATTTT. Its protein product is CASRSQGLSNQPQHF.

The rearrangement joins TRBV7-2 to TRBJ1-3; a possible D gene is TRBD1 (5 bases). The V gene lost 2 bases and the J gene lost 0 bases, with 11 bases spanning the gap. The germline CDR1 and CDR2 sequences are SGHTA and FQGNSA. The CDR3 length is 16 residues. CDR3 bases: TGTGCCAGCAGCTTATTGGCCAGGGTCTCTGGAAACACCATATATTTT. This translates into CASSLLARVSGNTIYF.

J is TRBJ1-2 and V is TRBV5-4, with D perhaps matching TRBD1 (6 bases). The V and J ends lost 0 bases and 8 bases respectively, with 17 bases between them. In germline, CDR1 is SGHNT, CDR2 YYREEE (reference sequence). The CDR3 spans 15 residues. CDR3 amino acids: CASSLVRVTGTGYTF. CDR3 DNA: TGTGCCAGCAGCTTGGTTAGGGTGACAGGCACAGGCTACACCTTC.

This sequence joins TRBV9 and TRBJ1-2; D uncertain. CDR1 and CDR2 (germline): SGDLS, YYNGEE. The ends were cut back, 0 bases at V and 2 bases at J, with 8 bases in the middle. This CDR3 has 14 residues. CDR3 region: CASSVGVLNYGYTF. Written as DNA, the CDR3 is TGTGCCAGCAGCGTAGGAGTACTAAACTATGGCTACACCTTC.

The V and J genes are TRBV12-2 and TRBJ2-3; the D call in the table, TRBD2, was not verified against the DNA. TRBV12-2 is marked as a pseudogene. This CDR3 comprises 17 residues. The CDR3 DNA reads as TGTGCAAGTCGCTTCGTCGGGACTAGCGGCCGGGGGGGTACGCAGTATTTT. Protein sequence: CASRFVGTSGRGGTQYF.